This is a list of T cell receptor beta chains from one sample in a study of CD8 T cells in ankylosing spondylitis. TCRdb analysed the 5' RACE reads with MiXCR anew, one entry per CDR3 protein. In the table there are about 330,000 distinct CDR3 sequences, less than 10% of which are singletons. Sequencing was performed on blood, either unsorted or a sorted T cell fraction (not recorded which). Receptors were obtained from a male donor with ankylosing spondylitis. Both conserved end residues are part of each CDR3. D genes are given only for firm matches. Where a row states a size, it is once, few, many or the class of an expanded clone; other rows omit it.

CDR3nt: TGTGCCAGCGCCGGGACGGGCTACGAGCAGTACTTC
CDR3aa: CASAGTGYEQYF
j_gene: TRBJ2-7
abundance: few
d_gene: NA
v_gene: TRBV12-3/TRBV12-4

CDR3nt: TGTGCCAGCAGTTTAGGTAGCGGGAGGGCCGATACGCAGTATTTT
CDR3aa: CASSLGSGRADTQYF
j_gene: TRBJ2-3
abundance: many
d_gene: TRBD2
v_gene: TRBV12-3/TRBV12-4

CDR3nt: TGTGCCAGCAGTTACGTGCCGACCTACGAGCAGTACTTC
CDR3aa: CASSYVPTYEQYF
j_gene: TRBJ2-7
abundance: NA
d_gene: NA
v_gene: TRBV6-6

CDR3nt: TGTGCCAGCAGCCGGTGGACGGAAGCTTTCTTT
CDR3aa: CASSRWTEAFF
j_gene: TRBJ1-1
abundance: NA
d_gene: NA
v_gene: TRBV12-3/TRBV12-4

CDR3nt: TGTGCCAGCTCACCGTCGGCTAGCGGCAATGAGCAGTTCTTC
CDR3aa: CASSPSASGNEQFF
j_gene: TRBJ2-1
abundance: NA
d_gene: TRBD2
v_gene: TRBV18

CDR3nt: TGTGCCAGCAGCACCTGGGCGGGAGTCAAGCAGTTCTTC
CDR3aa: CASSTWAGVKQFF
j_gene: TRBJ2-1
abundance: NA
d_gene: TRBD2
v_gene: TRBV6-2/TRBV6-3

CDR3nt: TGTGCCAGACTGGGACTAGCGGGAGGCGGGGAGCTGTTTTTT
CDR3aa: CARLGLAGGGELFF
j_gene: TRBJ2-2
abundance: few
d_gene: TRBD2
v_gene: TRBV27

CDR3nt: TGTGCCAGCAGAGGGACAGGGAACTACGAGCAGTACTTC
CDR3aa: CASRGTGNYEQYF
j_gene: TRBJ2-7
abundance: few
d_gene: TRBD1
v_gene: TRBV6-1

CDR3nt: TGCGCCAGCAGCTTGTTTCTACCGGAAGGGTTAGTCGCTGAAGCTTTCTTT
CDR3aa: CASSLFLPEGLVAEAFF
j_gene: TRBJ1-1
abundance: few
d_gene: NA
v_gene: TRBV5-1

CDR3nt: TGTGCCAGCAGGTCCACTAGCGGGAGGGACGAGCAGTACTTC
CDR3aa: CASRSTSGRDEQYF
j_gene: TRBJ2-7
abundance: few
d_gene: TRBD2
v_gene: TRBV3-1

CDR3nt: TGCGCCACGGGGGCCAGGGCTGGTGAAAAACTGTTTTTT
CDR3aa: CATGARAGEKLFF
j_gene: TRBJ1-4
abundance: NA
d_gene: NA
v_gene: TRBV5-1

CDR3nt: TGTGCCAGCAGCTTAGGGGCCACTAGCGGGAGCACAGATACGCAGTATTTT
CDR3aa: CASSLGATSGSTDTQYF
j_gene: TRBJ2-3
abundance: many
d_gene: TRBD2
v_gene: TRBV7-2

CDR3nt: TGTGCCAGCAGTTTGGGGCGGCGCTATGAGCAGTTCTTC
CDR3aa: CASSLGRRYEQFF
j_gene: TRBJ2-1
abundance: NA
d_gene: NA
v_gene: TRBV27

CDR3nt: TGCAGCGTTGAAATGTCTAGCGACGAGCAGTACTTC
CDR3aa: CSVEMSSDEQYF
j_gene: TRBJ2-7
abundance: few
d_gene: NA
v_gene: TRBV29-1

CDR3nt: TGTGCCAGCAGCACTAGGGAACAGAATCAGCCCCAGCATTTT
CDR3aa: CASSTREQNQPQHF
j_gene: TRBJ1-5
abundance: NA
d_gene: NA
v_gene: TRBV27

CDR3nt: TGCAGCGTTGAGGCCGGGCTCAACGAGCAGTACTTC
CDR3aa: CSVEAGLNEQYF
j_gene: TRBJ2-7
abundance: few
d_gene: NA
v_gene: TRBV29-1

CDR3nt: TGTGCCAGGGGTAGGGGGCCCCTCAATCAGCCCCAGCATTTT
CDR3aa: CARGRGPLNQPQHF
j_gene: TRBJ1-5
abundance: NA
d_gene: TRBD1
v_gene: TRBV5-6

CDR3nt: TGTGCCAGCAGTTCCACCCCTAGCGGGATATGGGACGAGCAGTACTTC
CDR3aa: CASSSTPSGIWDEQYF
j_gene: TRBJ2-7
abundance: NA
d_gene: TRBD2
v_gene: TRBV27

CDR3nt: TGTGCCAGCAGTACGGGCCCTGCAACTAATGAAAAACTGTTTTTT
CDR3aa: CASSTGPATNEKLFF
j_gene: TRBJ1-4
abundance: many
d_gene: NA
v_gene: TRBV9

CDR3nt: TGTGCCAGCGGGCTGAGAGGACAGGGGAGGACCGGGGAGCTGTTTTTT
CDR3aa: CASGLRGQGRTGELFF
j_gene: TRBJ2-2
abundance: NA
d_gene: TRBD1
v_gene: TRBV28

CDR3nt: TGCAGCGGGAAAAGGACAGCCAATGAAAAACTGTTTTTT
CDR3aa: CSGKRTANEKLFF
j_gene: TRBJ1-4
abundance: many
d_gene: NA
v_gene: TRBV29-1

CDR3nt: TGTGCCAGCAGTTTTTGGGACAGGGGGCAGGCCGGGGAGCTGTTTTTT
CDR3aa: CASSFWDRGQAGELFF
j_gene: TRBJ2-2
abundance: many
d_gene: TRBD1
v_gene: TRBV12-3/TRBV12-4

CDR3nt: TGCTGCGGGTACTACCCAGCGGGGAATGAGCAGTTCTTC
CDR3aa: CCGYYPAGNEQFF
j_gene: TRBJ2-1
abundance: NA
d_gene: TRBD2
v_gene: TRBV29-1

CDR3nt: TGCGCCAGCAGCTTGGAGGGACAACCCTGGACGCCCCAGCATTTT
CDR3aa: CASSLEGQPWTPQHF
j_gene: TRBJ1-5
abundance: NA
d_gene: NA
v_gene: TRBV5-1

CDR3nt: TGTGCCAGCAGTTTATCGATTTCATCGGCGAACACCGGGGAGCTGTTTTTT
CDR3aa: CASSLSISSANTGELFF
j_gene: TRBJ2-2
abundance: few
d_gene: NA
v_gene: TRBV27

CDR3nt: TGTGCCAGCAGTGTCTCACCGGGACGCAGCACAGATACGCAGTATTTT
CDR3aa: CASSVSPGRSTDTQYF
j_gene: TRBJ2-3
abundance: NA
d_gene: NA
v_gene: TRBV6-1

CDR3nt: TGCGCCAGCCGTACAGGGTCGGGCGAGCAGTACTTC
CDR3aa: CASRTGSGEQYF
j_gene: TRBJ2-7
abundance: few
d_gene: NA
v_gene: TRBV5-1

CDR3nt: TGCAGTGCATTCCCGGGAGGGCCTAATGAAAAACTGTTTTTT
CDR3aa: CSAFPGGPNEKLFF
j_gene: TRBJ1-4
abundance: NA
d_gene: NA
v_gene: TRBV20-1

CDR3nt: TGTGCCAGCAGCTTAGACGGACTAGCGGGAGTAGAGACCCAGTACTTC
CDR3aa: CASSLDGLAGVETQYF
j_gene: TRBJ2-5
abundance: few
d_gene: TRBD2
v_gene: TRBV7-9

CDR3nt: TGTGCCAGCAGTTTCGGGAGAGGTGAGCAGTTCTTC
CDR3aa: CASSFGRGEQFF
j_gene: TRBJ2-1
abundance: NA
d_gene: NA
v_gene: TRBV6-1

CDR3nt: TGCAGCGTTGAGAAGGGGGTCGGTAGTATCGCTTTCTTT
CDR3aa: CSVEKGVGSIAFF
j_gene: TRBJ1-1
abundance: few
d_gene: NA
v_gene: TRBV29-1

CDR3nt: TGTGCCAGCAGCCAACGGACTCCAAATGAGCAGTTCTTC
CDR3aa: CASSQRTPNEQFF
j_gene: TRBJ2-1
abundance: few
d_gene: NA
v_gene: TRBV3-1

CDR3nt: TGTGCCAGCAGCCGGACCCCGAGCGAAGATACGCAGTATTTT
CDR3aa: CASSRTPSEDTQYF
j_gene: TRBJ2-3
abundance: few
d_gene: NA
v_gene: TRBV12-3/TRBV12-4

CDR3nt: TGTGCCAGCAGCGTAGGTGCTAGCGGACTCCACGGAGAGACCCAGTACTTC
CDR3aa: CASSVGASGLHGETQYF
j_gene: TRBJ2-5
abundance: NA
d_gene: TRBD2
v_gene: TRBV9

CDR3nt: TGTGCCAGCAGCTCCACCGGCAGGGCAACTTTCTTT
CDR3aa: CASSSTGRATFF
j_gene: TRBJ1-1
abundance: NA
d_gene: NA
v_gene: TRBV7-2

CDR3nt: TGCAGTGCAACCCGGACAGGGCAAGAGACCCAGTACTTC
CDR3aa: CSATRTGQETQYF
j_gene: TRBJ2-5
abundance: many
d_gene: TRBD1
v_gene: TRBV20-1

CDR3nt: TGCAGTGCGCGGGATGGGCTATATGGTGAGCAGTTCTTC
CDR3aa: CSARDGLYGEQFF
j_gene: TRBJ2-1
abundance: many
d_gene: NA
v_gene: TRBV20-1

CDR3nt: TGCGCCAGCAGTCGCGGACTAGCGGGTTCCTACGAGCAGTACTTC
CDR3aa: CASSRGLAGSYEQYF
j_gene: TRBJ2-7
abundance: NA
d_gene: TRBD2
v_gene: TRBV4-3

CDR3nt: TGTGCCAGCATGAAGACGGCTAATCAGCCCCAGCATTTT
CDR3aa: CASMKTANQPQHF
j_gene: TRBJ1-5
abundance: NA
d_gene: NA
v_gene: TRBV7-8

CDR3nt: TGTGCCAGCAGTTACCTTACAGGGGGCGAGGAAAAACTGTTTTTT
CDR3aa: CASSYLTGGEEKLFF
j_gene: TRBJ1-4
abundance: NA
d_gene: TRBD1
v_gene: TRBV6-5

CDR3nt: TGTGCCAGCAGCCTACAGGGTAGTTCGGATTCACCCCTCCACTTT
CDR3aa: CASSLQGSSDSPLHF
j_gene: TRBJ1-6
abundance: many
d_gene: NA
v_gene: TRBV7-3

CDR3nt: TGCAGTGCCCAGCTCGGACACTTACCATCCAATGAGCAGTTCTTC
CDR3aa: CSAQLGHLPSNEQFF
j_gene: TRBJ2-1
abundance: NA
d_gene: NA
v_gene: TRBV20-1

CDR3nt: TGTGCCAGCTCTGGGGCCAACGTCCTGACTTTC
CDR3aa: CASSGANVLTF
j_gene: TRBJ2-6
abundance: many
d_gene: NA
v_gene: TRBV27

CDR3nt: TGTGCCAGCAGCCGGACGCGTAATGAGCAGTTCTTC
CDR3aa: CASSRTRNEQFF
j_gene: TRBJ2-1
abundance: few
d_gene: NA
v_gene: TRBV11-3

CDR3nt: TGTGCCAGCAGCCCCAGGACAGGGGAGGGCACAGATACGCAGTATTTT
CDR3aa: CASSPRTGEGTDTQYF
j_gene: TRBJ2-3
abundance: few
d_gene: TRBD1
v_gene: TRBV9

CDR3nt: TGCAGTGCTAGCCCGTCTAGCGGTTACTCCTACGAGCAGTACTTC
CDR3aa: CSASPSSGYSYEQYF
j_gene: TRBJ2-7
abundance: NA
d_gene: TRBD2
v_gene: TRBV20-1

CDR3nt: TGTGCCAGCAGTTACTCTGACAGGCCCTCTGGAAACACCATATATTTT
CDR3aa: CASSYSDRPSGNTIYF
j_gene: TRBJ1-3
abundance: many
d_gene: NA
v_gene: TRBV6-5

CDR3nt: TGCAGCGTTGAGACCCAGGGATATGGCTACACCTTC
CDR3aa: CSVETQGYGYTF
j_gene: TRBJ1-2
abundance: many
d_gene: NA
v_gene: TRBV29-1

CDR3nt: TGCGCCAGCAGCTTACAGGGCTCGAAAGAGACCCAGTACTTC
CDR3aa: CASSLQGSKETQYF
j_gene: TRBJ2-5
abundance: NA
d_gene: NA
v_gene: TRBV5-1

CDR3nt: TGCAGCGTTGTTCGGGACAGGGGGCCCTACGAGCAGTACTTC
CDR3aa: CSVVRDRGPYEQYF
j_gene: TRBJ2-7
abundance: NA
d_gene: TRBD1
v_gene: TRBV29-1

CDR3nt: TGTGCCAGCAGTTTATATACGGGGTTTCGCAATCAGCCCCAGCATTTT
CDR3aa: CASSLYTGFRNQPQHF
j_gene: TRBJ1-5
abundance: NA
d_gene: NA
v_gene: TRBV27

CDR3nt: TGTGCCAGCAGCCGACCCCGGGGGACAGGAGCTGAAGCTTTCTTT
CDR3aa: CASSRPRGTGAEAFF
j_gene: TRBJ1-1
abundance: few
d_gene: TRBD1
v_gene: TRBV28

CDR3nt: TGCAGCGTAGGGACAGGGATCCAAGAGACCCAGTACTTC
CDR3aa: CSVGTGIQETQYF
j_gene: TRBJ2-5
abundance: NA
d_gene: TRBD1
v_gene: TRBV29-1

CDR3nt: TGTGCCAGCAGCCCCCTCCTGGAGGGACAAGAGACCCAGTACTTC
CDR3aa: CASSPLLEGQETQYF
j_gene: TRBJ2-5
abundance: few
d_gene: NA
v_gene: TRBV13

CDR3nt: TGTGCCAGCAGTGCCTCCGGGACTAACTACGAGCAGTACTTC
CDR3aa: CASSASGTNYEQYF
j_gene: TRBJ2-7
abundance: NA
d_gene: TRBD2
v_gene: TRBV28

CDR3nt: TGCGCCAGCAGCTTTCTAGCGGCTGGGGCCAACGTCCTGACTTTC
CDR3aa: CASSFLAAGANVLTF
j_gene: TRBJ2-6
abundance: NA
d_gene: TRBD2
v_gene: TRBV5-1